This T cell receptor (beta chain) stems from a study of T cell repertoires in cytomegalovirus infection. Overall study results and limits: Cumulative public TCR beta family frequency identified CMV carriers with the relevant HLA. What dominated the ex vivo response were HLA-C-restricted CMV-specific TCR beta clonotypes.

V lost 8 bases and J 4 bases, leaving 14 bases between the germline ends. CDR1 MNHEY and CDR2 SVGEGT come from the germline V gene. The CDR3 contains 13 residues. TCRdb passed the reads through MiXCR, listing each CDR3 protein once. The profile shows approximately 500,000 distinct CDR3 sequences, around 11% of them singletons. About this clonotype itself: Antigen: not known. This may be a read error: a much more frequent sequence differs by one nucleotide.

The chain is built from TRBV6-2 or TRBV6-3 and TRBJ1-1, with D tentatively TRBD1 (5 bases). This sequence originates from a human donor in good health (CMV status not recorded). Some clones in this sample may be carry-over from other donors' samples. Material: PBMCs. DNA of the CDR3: TGTGCCAGCGAGGGCCCCAGGGTCACTGAAGCTTTCTTT. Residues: CASEGPRVTEAFF.